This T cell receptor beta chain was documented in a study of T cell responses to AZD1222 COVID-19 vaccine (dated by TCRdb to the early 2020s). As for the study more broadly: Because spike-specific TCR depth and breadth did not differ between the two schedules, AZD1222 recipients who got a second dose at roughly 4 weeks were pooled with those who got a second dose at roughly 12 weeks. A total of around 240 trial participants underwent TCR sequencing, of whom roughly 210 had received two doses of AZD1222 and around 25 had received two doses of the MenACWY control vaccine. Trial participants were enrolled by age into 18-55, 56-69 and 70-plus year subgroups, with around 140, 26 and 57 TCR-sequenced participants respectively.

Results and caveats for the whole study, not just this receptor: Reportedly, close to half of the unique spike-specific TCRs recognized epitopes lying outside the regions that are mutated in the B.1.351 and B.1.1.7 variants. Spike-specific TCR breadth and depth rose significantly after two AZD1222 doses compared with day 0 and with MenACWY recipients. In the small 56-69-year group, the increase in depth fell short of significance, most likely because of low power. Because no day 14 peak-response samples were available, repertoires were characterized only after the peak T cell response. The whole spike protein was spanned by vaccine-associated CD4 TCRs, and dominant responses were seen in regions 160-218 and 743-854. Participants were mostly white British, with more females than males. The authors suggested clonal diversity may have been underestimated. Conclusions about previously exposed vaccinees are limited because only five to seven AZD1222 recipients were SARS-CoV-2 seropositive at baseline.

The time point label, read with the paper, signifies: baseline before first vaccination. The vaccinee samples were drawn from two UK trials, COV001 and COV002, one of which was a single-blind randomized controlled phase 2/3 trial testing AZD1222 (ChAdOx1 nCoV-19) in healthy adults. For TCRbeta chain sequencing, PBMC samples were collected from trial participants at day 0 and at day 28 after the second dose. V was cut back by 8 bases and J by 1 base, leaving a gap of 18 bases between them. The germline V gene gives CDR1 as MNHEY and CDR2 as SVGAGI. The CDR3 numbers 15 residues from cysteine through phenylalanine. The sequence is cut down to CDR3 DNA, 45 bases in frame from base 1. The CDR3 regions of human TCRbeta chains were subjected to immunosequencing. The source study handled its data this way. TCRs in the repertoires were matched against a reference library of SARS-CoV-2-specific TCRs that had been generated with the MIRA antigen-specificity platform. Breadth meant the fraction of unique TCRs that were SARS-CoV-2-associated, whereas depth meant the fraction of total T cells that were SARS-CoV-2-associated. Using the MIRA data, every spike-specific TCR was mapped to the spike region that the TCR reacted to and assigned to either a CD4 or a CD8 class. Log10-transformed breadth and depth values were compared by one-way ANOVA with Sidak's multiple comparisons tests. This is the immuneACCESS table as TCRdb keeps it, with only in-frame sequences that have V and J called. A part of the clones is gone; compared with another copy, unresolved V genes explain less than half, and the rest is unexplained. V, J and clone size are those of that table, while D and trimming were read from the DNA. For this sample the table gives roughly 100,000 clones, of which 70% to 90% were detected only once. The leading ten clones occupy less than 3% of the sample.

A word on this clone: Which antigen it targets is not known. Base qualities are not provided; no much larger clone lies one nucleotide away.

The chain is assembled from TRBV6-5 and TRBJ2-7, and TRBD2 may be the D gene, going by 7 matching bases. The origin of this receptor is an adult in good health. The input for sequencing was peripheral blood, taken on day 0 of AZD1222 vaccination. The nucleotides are TGTGCCAGCGAGGGGGGGGGCGCCGGGTCCTACGAGCAGTACTTC. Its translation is CASEGGGAGSYEQYF.